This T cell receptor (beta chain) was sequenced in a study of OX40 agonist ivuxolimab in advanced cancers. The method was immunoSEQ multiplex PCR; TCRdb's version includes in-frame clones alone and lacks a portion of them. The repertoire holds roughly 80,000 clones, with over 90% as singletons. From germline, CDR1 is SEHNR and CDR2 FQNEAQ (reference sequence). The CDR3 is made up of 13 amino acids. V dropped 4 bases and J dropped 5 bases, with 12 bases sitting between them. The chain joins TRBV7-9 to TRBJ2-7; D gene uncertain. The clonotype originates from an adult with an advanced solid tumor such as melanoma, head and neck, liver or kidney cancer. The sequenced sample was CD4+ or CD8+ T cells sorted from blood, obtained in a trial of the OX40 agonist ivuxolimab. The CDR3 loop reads CASSSGVLHEQYF. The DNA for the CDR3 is TGTGCCAGCAGCTCTGGGGTCTTGCACGAGCAGTACTTC.